The 18 T cell receptor beta chains given below trace back to one sample, sequenced in a study of cytomegalovirus exposure and HLA in healthy donors (dated by TCRdb to 2016 to 2017). Libraries were constructed by the immunoSEQ multiplex PCR assay. For the multiplex PCR, a mixture combining 60 forward primers for TCR Vbeta segments and 13 reverse primers for TCR Jbeta segments was used. TCRdb's version of the immuneACCESS table is confined to in-frame rearrangements and falls short of the full clone set. An unresolved V gene accounts for under half of the shortfall where checked; the remainder is of unknown origin. For this sample the table gives roughly 160,000 clones, of which roughly two thirds were detected only once. About 2.7% of the sample comes from the top ten. The sequencing input was PBMCs. Every receptor here comes from a woman in her twenties or thirties in good health and CMV-seronegative.

This clone showed up just once. The chain couples TRBV19 to TRBJ2-2; 8 nucleotides agree with TRBD1. Germline V CDR1 and CDR2: LNHDA, SQIVND (reference sequence). Germline trimming cut 9 bases from V and 3 bases from J; bases unmatched to any gene: 15. This CDR3 is 17 amino acids long. As DNA, the CDR3 is TGTGCCAGCAGGAGGACCTTTGCAGGGGGCTACACCGGGGAGCTGTTTTTT. Encoded protein: CASRRTFAGGYTGELFF. Full variable domain (remainder filled in from reference TRBV19 and TRBJ2-2): DGGITQSPKYLFRKEGQNVTLSCEQNLNHDAMYWYRQDPGQGLRLIYYSQIVNDFQKGDIAEGYSVSREKKESFPLTVTSAQKNPTAFYLCASRRTFAGGYTGELFFGEGSRLTVL.

This clone was seen once. This chain connects TRBV28 to TRBJ2-5; 9 nucleotides agree with TRBD2. This CDR3 comprises 14 residues. Germline-derived CDR1 and CDR2 are MDHEN and SYDVKM. The V and J ends lost 1 base and 6 bases, in that order; junction bases with no gene match: 3. CDR3 sequence: CASSLLAGVKTQYF. As DNA, the CDR3 is TGTGCCAGCAGTTTATTAGCGGGAGTAAAGACCCAGTACTTC.

This clone was counted a few times. The rearrangement joins TRBV5-1 to TRBJ1-4; D gene ambiguous. Per the germline V gene, CDR1 is SGHRS and CDR2 is YFSETQ. The germline V and J ends were trimmed by 4 bases and 5 bases, with 18 bases remaining between them. This CDR3 is built from 16 residues. The CDR3, as DNA: TGCGCCAGCAGCCCCTCCCGTGCGGGAATGAATGAAAAACTGTTTTTT. It translates to CASSPSRAGMNEKLFF.

The chain uses TRBV4-3 and TRBJ1-5; 7 bases are a match to TRBD1. The length of the CDR3 is 16 residues. Trimming removed 0 bases from V and 5 bases from J; junction bases left unmatched: 7. From germline, CDR1 is LGHNA and CDR2 YSLEER. The CDR3 here is CASSQDRTTGYQPQHF. The CDR3 nucleotides read TGCGCCAGCAGCCAAGACCGAACGACAGGGTATCAGCCCCAGCATTTT.

The J gene is TRBJ1-1, the V gene TRBV5-1, with 7 nucleotides matching TRBD1. Per germline, CDR1 SGHRS and CDR2 YFSETQ. The junction had 8 bases not matched to a gene; V was cut back by 3 bases and J by 6 bases. The length of the CDR3 is 14 residues. The DNA for the CDR3 is TGCGCCAGCAGCTCACAGGGGCCAGGGGCTGAAGCTTTCTTT. Encoded protein: CASSSQGPGAEAFF.

The V and J genes are TRBV21-1 and TRBJ1-5; the D call of TRBD1 is as the table states it, not checked on the DNA. TRBV21-1 is labeled a pseudogene. The CDR3 consists of 20 residues. CDR3 sequence (DNA): TGTGCCAGCAGCAAAAAGGGAAGTCGGGGACAGGGTGAACGGGATCAGCCCCAGCATTTT. Protein sequence: CASSKKGSRGQGERDQPQHF.

This sequence joins TRBV5-1 and TRBJ1-1; a weak D match, TRBD1 (5 bases). Trimming took off 0 bases at V and 2 bases at J, with 8 bases between the two ends. The CDR3 covers 14 residues. Germline-derived CDR1 and CDR2 are SGHRS and YFSETQ. This chain's CDR3 is CASSLGQINTEAFF. The CDR3 DNA reads TGCGCCAGCAGCTTGGGACAGATTAACACTGAAGCTTTCTTT.

The rearrangement joins TRBV4-3 to TRBJ2-7, with D perhaps TRBD1 (5 bases). With 2 bases removed from V and 3 bases from J, the gap between germline ends came to 8 bases. This CDR3 has 13 residues. CDR1 is LGHNA and CDR2 is YSLEER in the germline V gene. CDR3 DNA: TGCGCCAGCAGCCAATTTACAGGCTACGAGCAGTACTTC. It encodes CASSQFTGYEQYF.

The J gene is TRBJ2-4, the V gene TRBV28; 8 nucleotides match TRBD1. CDR3 length equals 16 residues. J gave up 6 bases and V 6 bases, and 13 bases lay outside the gene matches. Germline V gene data show CDR1 as MDHEN and CDR2 as SYDVKM. The CDR3 DNA reads TGTGCCAGCAGCCGGACAGGGAAAGTTGAGGGAAACATTCAGTACTTC. Encoded protein: CASSRTGKVEGNIQYF. Combining the CDR3 with reference TRBV28 and TRBJ2-4 gives the whole variable domain DVKVTQSSRYLVKRTGEKVFLECVQDMDHENMFWYRQDPGLGLRLIYFSYDVKMKEKGDIPEGYSVSREKKERFSLILESASTNQTSMYLCASSRTGKVEGNIQYFGAGTRLSVL.

In this sample, this clone turned up once. This chain's CDR3 is CASSLGGGYTF. CDR3 nucleotides: TGTGCCAGCAGCTTGGGGGGCGGCTACACCTTC. The rearrangement links TRBV5-4 to TRBJ1-2, with D tentatively TRBD1 (5 bases). Germline CDR1 and CDR2: SGHNT and YYREEE (reference sequence). V lost 0 bases and J lost 8, with 5 bases in between. This CDR3 has 11 amino acids.

A note on this clone: Other DNA sequences in this sample translate to the same CDR3. The chain uses TRBV29-1 and TRBJ1-1, with TRBD1 identical over 7 bases. With 7 bases clipped from V and 3 bases from J, the junction kept 8 bases outside the gene matches. CDR1 and CDR2 from the germline V gene are SQVTM and ANQGSEA. The CDR3 runs 13 residues. The DNA of the CDR3 is TGCAGCGGCCGGGACAGAGGGCACACTGAAGCTTTCTTT. This gives the protein CSGRDRGHTEAFF.

CDR3 sequence: CASSSTAPSWRSGYEQFF. The CDR3 DNA is TGTGCCAGCAGTTCAACCGCCCCCTCTTGGCGGAGCGGGTATGAGCAGTTCTTC. The V and J genes are TRBV27 and TRBJ2-1; D might be TRBD2 (6 bases). The germline V gene encodes CDR1 MNHEY and CDR2 SMNVEV (reference sequence). The V gene lost 4 bases and the J gene lost 8 bases, with 27 bases spanning the gap. CDR3 length equals 18 residues.

This chain connects TRBV7-9 to TRBJ2-7; perhaps TRBD2 as D (5 bases). Looked up from germline, CDR1 is SEHNR and CDR2 is FQNEAQ (reference sequence). V shed 4 bases and J shed 6 bases, with 16 bases lying between them. The CDR3 length is 14 residues. The CDR3 bases are TGTGCCAGCAGCTCCCCCGCTAGAGGGTTCGAGCAGTACTTC. This encodes CASSSPARGFEQYF.

The rearrangement uses TRBV9 and TRBJ1-2; D remains ambiguous. V lost 0 bases to trimming and J lost 13 bases, with 13 bases between them. Germline lookup yields CDR1 SGDLS and CDR2 YYNGEE. This CDR3 is built from 12 residues. Here the CDR3 DNA reads TGTGCCAGCAGCGTAGAACGGGAAGGGTTCACCTTC. Translated, it gives CASSVEREGFTF.

The chain is built from TRBV9 and TRBJ1-4; TRBD1 is a possible D gene (5 bases). The V gene's germline CDR1 is SGDLS and CDR2 YYNGEE. Deletions cut 5 bases from V and 7 bases from J, with 18 bases between. The CDR3 sequence is 15 residues long. The CDR3 region has the DNA TGTGCCAGCAGTGATAGCCCAGGGATGGGTGAAAAACTGTTTTTT. Protein sequence: CASSDSPGMGEKLFF. The whole variable domain, remainder taken from reference TRBV9 and TRBJ1-4, is DSGVTQTPKHLITATGQRVTLRCSPRSGDLSVYWYQQSLDQGLQFLIQYYNGEERAKGNILERFSAQQFPDLHSELNLSSLELGDSALYFCASSDSPGMGEKLFFGSGTQLSVL.

DNA of the CDR3: TGTGCCACCAGCAGATCCACCGTACCAGGACTAGCGTTTAGCACAGATACGCAGTATTTT. This encodes CATSRSTVPGLAFSTDTQYF. The chain carries TRBV15 and TRBJ2-3; 9 nucleotides line up with TRBD2. Losses at the gene ends were 2 bases for V and 0 bases for J; bases not matched to a gene: 15. Germline lookup yields CDR1 LNHNV and CDR2 YYDKDF (reference sequence). The CDR3 has 20 residues. Full variable domain (missing parts from reference TRBV15 and TRBJ2-3): DAMVIQNPRYQVTQFGKPVTLSCSQTLNHNVMYWYQQKSSQAPKLLFHYYDKDFNNEADTPDNFQSRRPNTSFCFLDIRSPGLGDTAMYLCATSRSTVPGLAFSTDTQYFGPGTRLTVL.

This clone was detected once. The chain combines TRBV28 with TRBJ1-5; D remains unclear. V was clipped by 5 bases and J by 6 bases, with 11 bases between them. The germline CDR1 and CDR2 sequences are MDHEN and SYDVKM. This CDR3 has 13 residues. CDR3 DNA sequence: TGTGCCAGCAGTCCACTGGTAGCTCAGCCCCAGCATTTT. Residues: CASSPLVAQPQHF.

V gene TRBV19 combines with J gene TRBJ2-5, with 11 bases matching TRBD1. Germline V CDR1 and CDR2: LNHDA, SQIVND (reference sequence). The V and J ends lost 3 bases and 9 bases, in that order; junction bases with no gene match: 6. The CDR3 extends over 14 amino acids. The CDR3 DNA sequence: TGTGCCAGTAGTATCTTCCCGGGACAGGGGGCCCAGTACTTC. Translated: CASSIFPGQGAQYF.